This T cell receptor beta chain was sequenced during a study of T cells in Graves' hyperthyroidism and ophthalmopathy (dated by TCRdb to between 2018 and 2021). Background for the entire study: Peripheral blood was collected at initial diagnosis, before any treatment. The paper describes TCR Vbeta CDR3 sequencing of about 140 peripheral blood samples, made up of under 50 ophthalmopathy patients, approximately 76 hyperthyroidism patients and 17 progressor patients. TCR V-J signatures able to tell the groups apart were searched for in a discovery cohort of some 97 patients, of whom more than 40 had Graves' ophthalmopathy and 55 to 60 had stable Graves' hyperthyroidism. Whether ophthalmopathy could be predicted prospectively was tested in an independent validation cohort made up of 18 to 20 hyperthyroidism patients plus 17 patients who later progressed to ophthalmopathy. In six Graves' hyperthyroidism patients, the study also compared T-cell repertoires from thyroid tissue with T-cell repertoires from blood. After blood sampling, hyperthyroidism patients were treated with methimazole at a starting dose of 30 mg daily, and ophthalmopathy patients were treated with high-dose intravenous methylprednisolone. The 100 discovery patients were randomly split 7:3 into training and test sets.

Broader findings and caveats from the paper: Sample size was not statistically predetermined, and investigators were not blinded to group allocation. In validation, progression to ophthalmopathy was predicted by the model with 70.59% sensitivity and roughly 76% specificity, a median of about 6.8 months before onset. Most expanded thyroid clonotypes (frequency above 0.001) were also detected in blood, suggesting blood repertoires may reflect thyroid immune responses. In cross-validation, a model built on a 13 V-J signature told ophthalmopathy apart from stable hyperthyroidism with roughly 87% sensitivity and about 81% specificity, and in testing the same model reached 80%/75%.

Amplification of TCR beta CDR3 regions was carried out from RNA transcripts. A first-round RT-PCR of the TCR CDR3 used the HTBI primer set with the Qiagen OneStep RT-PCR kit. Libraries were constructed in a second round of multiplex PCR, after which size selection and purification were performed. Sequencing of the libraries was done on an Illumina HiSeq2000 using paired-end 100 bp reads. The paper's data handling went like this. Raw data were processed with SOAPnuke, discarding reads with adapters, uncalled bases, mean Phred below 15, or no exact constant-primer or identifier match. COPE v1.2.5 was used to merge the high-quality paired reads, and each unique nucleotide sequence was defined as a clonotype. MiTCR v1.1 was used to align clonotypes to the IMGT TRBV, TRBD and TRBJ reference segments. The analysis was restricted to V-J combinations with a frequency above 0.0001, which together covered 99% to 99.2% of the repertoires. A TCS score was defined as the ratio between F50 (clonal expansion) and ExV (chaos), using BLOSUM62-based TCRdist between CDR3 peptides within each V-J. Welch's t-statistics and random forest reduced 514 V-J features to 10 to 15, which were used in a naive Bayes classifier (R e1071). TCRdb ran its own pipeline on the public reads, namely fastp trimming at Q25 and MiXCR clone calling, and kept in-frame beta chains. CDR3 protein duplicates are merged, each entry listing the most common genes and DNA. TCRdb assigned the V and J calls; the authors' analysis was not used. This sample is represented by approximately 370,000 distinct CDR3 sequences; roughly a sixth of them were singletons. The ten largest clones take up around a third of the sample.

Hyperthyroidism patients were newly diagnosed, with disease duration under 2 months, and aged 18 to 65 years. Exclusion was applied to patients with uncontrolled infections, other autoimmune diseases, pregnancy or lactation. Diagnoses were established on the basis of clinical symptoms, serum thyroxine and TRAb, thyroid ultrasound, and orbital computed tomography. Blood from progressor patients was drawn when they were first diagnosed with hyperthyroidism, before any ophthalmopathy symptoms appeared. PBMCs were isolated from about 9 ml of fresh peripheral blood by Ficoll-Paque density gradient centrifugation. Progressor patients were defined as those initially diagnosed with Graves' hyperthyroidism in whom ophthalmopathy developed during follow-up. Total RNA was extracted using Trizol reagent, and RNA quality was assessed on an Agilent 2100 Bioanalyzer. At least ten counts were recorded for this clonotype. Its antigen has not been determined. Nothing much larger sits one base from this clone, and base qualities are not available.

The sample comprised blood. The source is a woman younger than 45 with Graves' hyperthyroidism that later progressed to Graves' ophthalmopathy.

The CDR3 region has the sequence CSASVSTGGPYEQYF. The nucleotides are TGCAGTGCTAGTGTCTCGACGGGAGGGCCATACGAGCAGTACTTC. The chain is encoded by TRBV20-1 joined to TRBJ2-7, with 8 central nucleotides matching TRBD2. V ends up 3 bases short and J 4 bases short, with an unmatched junction base count of 11. The cysteine opens and the phenylalanine closes a CDR3 of 15 amino acids. Only the CDR3 region is kept as DNA, spanning 45 bases read in frame from base 1. CDR1 DFQATT and CDR2 SNEGSKA were looked up in the germline V gene (reference sequence).